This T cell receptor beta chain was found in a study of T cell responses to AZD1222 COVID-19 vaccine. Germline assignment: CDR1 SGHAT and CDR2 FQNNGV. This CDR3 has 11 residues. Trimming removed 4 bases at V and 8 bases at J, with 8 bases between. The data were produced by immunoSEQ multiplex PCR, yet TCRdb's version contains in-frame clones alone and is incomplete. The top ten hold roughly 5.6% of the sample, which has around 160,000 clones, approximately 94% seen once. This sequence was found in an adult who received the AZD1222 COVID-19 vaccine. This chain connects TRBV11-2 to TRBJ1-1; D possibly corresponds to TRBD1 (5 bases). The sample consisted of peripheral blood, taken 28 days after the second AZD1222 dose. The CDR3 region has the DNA TGTGCCAGCAGCTCGGGGACCGAAGCTTTCTTT. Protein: CASSSGTEAFF.